This TCR beta chain stems from a study of blood T cell repertoires in COVID-19. About the study: Specimens from acute and convalescent COVID-19 originated in the United States, Italy and Spain. PBMCs, B-cell-depleted T cells, or T cells provided the cDNA or gDNA that made up the material.

Germline V gene data show CDR1 as GTSNPN and CDR2 as SVGIG (reference sequence). This CDR3 spans 13 amino acids. Losses at the gene ends were 5 bases for V and 2 bases for J; bases not matched to a gene: 5. Per the original data handling: By means of reference gene primer amplification, nucleated cell counts were estimated. TCRdb's copy holds only in-frame clones and misses some; the assay was immunoSEQ multiplex PCR. V and J calls and clone size come straight from that table; D and trimming were deduced from the DNA. The data contain 350,000 to 450,000 clones, 85% of them seen just once; the ten biggest clones take up roughly 3.9%.

The chain has TRBV30 and TRBJ1-2; 7 nucleotides match TRBD1. Source material: peripheral blood. The sequence was obtained from a woman aged 18 to 35 with acute or convalescent COVID-19. The CDR3 DNA reads as TGTGCCTGGGCAGGGGGGATGAACTATGGCTACACCTTC. Protein: CAWAGGMNYGYTF.